The TCR beta chain described here comes from a study of T cells after yellow fever vaccination. This clonotype came up many times. Using its own MiXCR run on the 5' RACE reads, TCRdb lists one record per CDR3 protein. Seen here are over 200,000 distinct CDR3 sequences, approximately 6.7% observed once, and the top ten hold approximately 0.99%. This CDR3 has 14 residues. Germline CDR1 is LGHNA and CDR2 is YSLEER. V was pared by 5 bases and J by 5 bases, with 13 bases between. This chain uses TRBV4-3 with TRBJ2-1; D may be TRBD1 (6 bases). The sample here was CD4+ T cells sorted from PBMCs, taken on the day of the yellow fever booster vaccination. This clonotype originated in a man aged 30-40 years who received the YFV17D yellow fever vaccine. The CDR3 is CASSAPGHHNEQFF. CDR3 sequence (DNA): TGCGCCAGCAGCGCGCCGGGACACCACAATGAGCAGTTCTTC.